These T cell receptor beta chains were read from a single sample in a study of spatial heterogeneity in lung cancer. TCRdb reanalysed the 5' RACE reads using MiXCR and keeps one entry per CDR3 protein. The sample records tens of thousands of distinct CDR3 sequences, less than 5.5% being singletons. This specimen was PBMCs, taken at surgery. The receptors here all came from a female donor with early-stage non-small cell lung cancer. The CDR3 runs from the conserved cysteine through the conserved F or W. The D gene is left open where the match is weak. A row's size may be missing; if present it is once, few, many or a size class.

clone size	CDR3 length	D gene	J gene	V gene	CDR3 protein	CDR3 DNA
many	13	.	TRBJ1-4	TRBV20-1	CSARPGGYEKLFF	TGCAGTGCTAGGCCGGGGGGGTACGAAAAACTGTTTTTT
many	15	.	TRBJ2-7	TRBV28	CASSFNGQGSYEQYF	TGTGCCAGCAGTTTTAATGGGCAGGGCTCCTACGAGCAGTACTTC
many	14	.	TRBJ1-2	TRBV20-1	CSAAAAGRDYGYTF	TGCAGTGCTGCTGCTGCCGGCAGGGACTATGGCTACACCTTC
many	17	TRBD2	TRBJ2-4	TRBV7-6	CASSLGVSGGPKNIQYF	TGTGCCAGCAGCTTAGGCGTTAGCGGGGGACCCAAAAACATTCAGTACTTC
.	17	TRBD2	TRBJ2-1	TRBV11-2	CASSLRIAGGSYNEQFF	TGTGCCAGCAGCTTACGGATAGCGGGCGGTTCCTACAATGAGCAGTTCTTC
medium-sized	15	.	TRBJ1-2	TRBV20-1	CSALGPGYYGYGYTF	TGCAGTGCTTTGGGACCAGGGTATTATGGCTATGGCTACACCTTC
many	13	.	TRBJ2-3	TRBV11-3	CASSSLAADTQYF	TGTGCCAGCAGCTCCTTAGCAGCAGATACGCAGTATTTT
few	12	.	TRBJ2-7	TRBV5-1	CASSPNLDEQYF	TGCGCCAGCAGCCCCAATCTCGACGAGCAGTACTTC
few	15	.	TRBJ2-7	TRBV7-8	CASSPNRVVSYEQYF	TGTGCCAGCAGCCCCAACAGGGTTGTCTCCTACGAGCAGTACTTC
few	15	.	TRBJ1-1	TRBV10-3	CAISERRGLDTEAFF	TGTGCCATCAGTGAGCGGCGGGGGTTGGACACTGAAGCTTTCTTT
.	15	.	TRBJ2-5	TRBV7-2	CASSLVVSRAETQYF	TGTGCCAGCAGCTTAGTTGTGAGCAGGGCAGAGACCCAGTACTTC
many	13	TRBD1	TRBJ2-7	TRBV7-8	CASSEGQAYEQYF	TGTGCCAGCAGTGAGGGACAGGCCTACGAGCAGTACTTC
medium-sized	14	.	TRBJ2-7	TRBV9	CASSVGQTDYEQYF	TGTGCCAGCAGCGTCGGACAGACAGACTACGAGCAGTACTTC
few	16	.	TRBJ2-7	TRBV7-2	CASSLAKGPPHGEQYF	TGTGCCAGCAGCTTAGCGAAGGGACCTCCGCATGGGGAGCAGTACTTC
few	15	.	TRBJ2-6	TRBV19	CASTPQNAGANVLTF	TGTGCCAGTACCCCCCAAAACGCTGGGGCCAACGTCCTGACTTTC
many	14	TRBD2	TRBJ2-7	TRBV7-3	CASSPGLAGAEQYF	TGTGCCAGCAGCCCCGGACTAGCGGGGGCCGAGCAGTACTTC
many	11	.	TRBJ1-2	TRBV29-1	CSVQREHGYTF	TGCAGCGTGCAAAGGGAACATGGCTACACCTTC
few	15	TRBD1	TRBJ2-5	TRBV12-3/TRBV12-4	CASSFLQGYQETQYF	TGTGCCAGCAGTTTCCTACAGGGGTACCAAGAGACCCAGTACTTC
many	14	.	TRBJ2-1	TRBV10-3	CAISESGRNNEQFF	TGTGCCATCAGTGAATCGGGCAGAAACAATGAGCAGTTCTTC
many	18	TRBD2	TRBJ2-1	TRBV29-1	CSVDPTGTSGNFYNEQFF	TGCAGCGTTGACCCAACCGGGACTAGCGGAAACTTTTACAATGAGCAGTTCTTC
many	16	.	TRBJ2-7	TRBV4-1	CASSQETDLDGYEQYF	TGCGCCAGCAGCCAAGAGACGGATCTGGACGGCTACGAGCAGTACTTC
.	16	TRBD1	TRBJ1-5	TRBV19	CASTTLTGGLNQPQHF	TGTGCCAGTACAACACTGACAGGGGGCCTCAATCAGCCCCAGCATTTT
many	15	.	TRBJ1-5	TRBV5-1	CASSLDGGLTQPQHF	TGCGCCAGCAGCTTGGACGGGGGCTTAACTCAGCCCCAGCATTTT